This is a list of T cell receptor beta chains from one sample in a study of immune heterogeneity within non-small cell lung tumors. Each CDR3 protein is one row after TCRdb ran MiXCR on the multiplex PCR reads. The repertoire holds around 5,000 distinct CDR3 sequences, around a fifth seen once, with almost 10% in the top ten. The sequencing input was lung tumor tissue. The receptors were gathered from a woman aged 60 to 75 with non-small cell lung cancer. Both conserved end residues are part of each CDR3. D genes are given only for firm matches. Clone size is shown for a subset of rows, as once, few, many or a class of expanded clone.

D gene,CDR3 length,V gene,J gene,clone size,CDR3 protein,CDR3 DNA
-,12,TRBV24-1,TRBJ2-5,many,CATSEGAGTQYF,TGTGCCACCAGTGAAGGGGCGGGGACCCAGTACTTC
-,13,TRBV5-6,TRBJ2-7,many,CASSLPSSYEQYF,TGTGCCAGCAGCTTGCCGAGCTCCTACGAGCAGTACTTC
-,13,TRBV18,TRBJ2-7,medium-sized,CASSQTGLYEQYF,TGTGCCAGCTCACAAACGGGACTGTACGAGCAGTACTTC
TRBD2,18,TRBV7-2,TRBJ2-7,medium-sized,CASRTYREALISSYEQYF,TGTGCCAGCAGGACTTATCGGGAGGCCTTGATTAGCTCCTACGAGCAGTACTTC
-,15,TRBV29-1,TRBJ2-5,medium-sized,CSVEDARGRQETQYF,TGCAGCGTTGAAGACGCCCGAGGCAGACAAGAGACCCAGTACTTC
TRBD1,13,TRBV2,TRBJ2-7,large,CASAWDSSYEQYF,TGTGCCAGCGCTTGGGACAGCTCCTACGAGCAGTACTTC
-,15,TRBV7-2,TRBJ2-1,medium-sized,CASSLAGPTVNEQFF,TGTGCCAGCAGCCTTGCCGGGCCCACTGTGAATGAGCAGTTCTTC
-,15,TRBV29-1,TRBJ2-1,medium-sized,CSVEDREYSNNEQFF,TGCAGCGTTGAAGATCGCGAGTACAGCAACAATGAGCAGTTCTTC
-,15,TRBV6-6,TRBJ1-3,medium-sized,CASSYEGVTGNTIYF,TGTGCCAGCAGTTACGAGGGTGTGACTGGAAACACCATATATTTT
TRBD1,13,TRBV20-1,TRBJ1-2,medium-sized,CSARTGGDYGYTF,TGCAGTGCTAGGACAGGGGGAGACTATGGCTACACCTTC
-,15,TRBV15,TRBJ1-2,few,CATSRPDRPNYGYTF,TGTGCCACCAGCAGACCCGACAGGCCTAACTATGGCTACACCTTC
-,14,TRBV12-3/TRBV12-4,TRBJ2-3,medium-sized,CASSLRGSTDTQYF,TGTGCCAGCAGTTTGAGAGGGAGCACAGATACGCAGTATTTT
TRBD1,14,TRBV7-2,TRBJ2-7,medium-sized,CASSSYRGPGEQYF,TGTGCCAGCAGCTCGTACAGGGGGCCTGGCGAGCAGTACTTC
-,12,TRBV4-1,TRBJ2-7,many,CASSPGGNEQYF,TGCGCCAGCAGCCCCGGGGGTAACGAGCAGTACTTC
TRBD2,17,TRBV15,TRBJ2-1,many,CATSRFGASGRAGEQFF,TGTGCCACCAGCAGGTTTGGGGCTAGCGGGAGGGCGGGTGAGCAGTTCTTC
TRBD2,17,TRBV2,TRBJ2-7,medium-sized,CASSEWSGLAGSYEQYF,TGTGCCAGCAGTGAATGGTCGGGACTAGCGGGATCCTACGAGCAGTACTTC
-,14,TRBV20-1,TRBJ2-2,-,CTARDSGATGELFF,TGCACTGCTAGAGATTCTGGTGCCACCGGGGAGCTGTTTTTT
-,17,TRBV4-2,TRBJ1-4,-,CASSQDRMLGWDEKLFF,TGTGCCAGCAGCCAAGATCGGATGTTGGGGTGGGATGAAAAACTGTTTTTT
-,13,TRBV9,TRBJ2-2,-,CASSVAFTGELFF,TGTGCCAGCAGCGTGGCTTTTACCGGGGAGCTGTTTTTT
-,14,TRBV15,TRBJ1-2,medium-sized,CATSMHNGLYGYTF,TGTGCCACCAGCATGCACAACGGACTTTATGGCTACACCTTC
-,12,TRBV28,TRBJ1-4,medium-sized,CASSHPNRGVFF,TGTGCCAGCAGTCACCCAAATCGAGGGGTGTTTTTT
-,13,TRBV20-1,TRBJ1-5,few,CSASPGPNQPQHF,TGCAGTGCTAGTCCGGGACCCAATCAGCCCCAGCATTTT
-,14,TRBV2,TRBJ2-3,medium-sized,CASSARGSTDTQYF,TGTGCCAGCAGTGCCAGGGGCAGCACAGATACGCAGTATTTT
-,14,TRBV6-1,TRBJ2-7,medium-sized,CASSEVGGVYEQYF,TGTGCCAGCAGTGAAGTAGGGGGGGTCTACGAGCAGTACTTC
-,17,TRBV28,TRBJ1-1,few,CASSSLRFNRPNTEAFF,TGTGCCAGCAGCTCCCTTCGGTTTAACCGGCCGAACACTGAAGCTTTCTTT
-,17,TRBV28,TRBJ1-3,medium-sized,CASSLVGGTSSGNTIYF,TGTGCCAGCAGTTTAGTTGGAGGGACAAGCTCTGGAAACACCATATATTTT
TRBD2,14,TRBV2,TRBJ2-7,medium-sized,CASSETAGGYEQYF,TGTGCCAGCAGTGAAACAGCGGGGGGCTACGAGCAGTACTTC
TRBD2,18,TRBV5-1,TRBJ2-3,medium-sized,CASSLEMSGRGGTDTQYF,TGCGCCAGCAGCCTGGAAATGAGCGGGAGAGGGGGCACAGATACGCAGTATTTT
TRBD2,13,TRBV12-3/TRBV12-4,TRBJ2-1,medium-sized,CASSLSLAGALFF,TGTGCCAGCAGCCTCTCCCTAGCGGGAGCGCTATTCTTC
-,12,TRBV5-1,TRBJ1-3,medium-sized,CASSLQGNTIYF,TGCGCCAGCAGCTTACAGGGAAACACCATATATTTT
TRBD2,19,TRBV9,TRBJ2-3,-,CASSDRTSGSTGPPDTQYF,TGTGCCAGCAGCGACAGGACTAGCGGGAGTACGGGTCCGCCAGATACGCAGTATTTT
-,12,TRBV20-1,TRBJ2-1,medium-sized,CSASLNYNEQFF,TGCAGTGCTAGCCTAAATTACAATGAGCAGTTCTTC
-,19,TRBV9,TRBJ2-1,few,CASSVGKTLGSRIDNEQFF,TGTGCCAGCAGCGTAGGTAAGACCCTAGGGTCTAGAATTGACAATGAGCAGTTCTTC
TRBD1,15,TRBV6-2/TRBV6-3,TRBJ2-7,medium-sized,CASSYSDRTGYEQYF,TGTGCCAGCAGTTACAGCGATAGGACAGGGTACGAGCAGTACTTC
-,15,TRBV7-2,TRBJ2-7,medium-sized,CASSGGASRAYEQYF,TGTGCCAGCAGCGGGGGGGCTAGCAGGGCCTACGAGCAGTACTTC
-,12,TRBV10-3,TRBJ2-3,-,CAISDRTDTQCF,TGTGCCATCAGTGACCGTACAGATACGCAGTGTTTT
TRBD2,15,TRBV6-1,TRBJ2-1,medium-sized,CASSGIAGTYNEQFF,TGTGCCAGCAGTGGGATAGCGGGGACCTACAATGAGCAGTTCTTC
-,13,TRBV5-1,TRBJ2-7,medium-sized,CASSLDSYEWQYF,TGCGCCAGCAGCTTGGACAGTTACGAGTGGCAGTACTTC
TRBD2,15,TRBV7-9,TRBJ2-1,many,CASSLGLARYNEQFF,TGTGCCAGCAGCTTGGGACTAGCGAGGTACAATGAGCAGTTCTTC
-,14,TRBV7-3,TRBJ2-1,medium-sized,CASSLTGAWDEQFF,TGTGCCAGCAGCTTAACGGGCGCATGGGATGAGCAGTTCTTC
-,16,TRBV28,TRBJ1-6,medium-sized,CASSSWSGMINSPLHF,TGTGCCAGCAGTTCCTGGTCAGGGATGATAAATTCACCCCTCCACTTT
-,13,TRBV19,TRBJ1-1,many,CASVPNGDTEAFF,TGTGCCAGTGTGCCGAATGGGGACACTGAAGCTTTCTTT
-,13,TRBV20-1,TRBJ2-3,-,CSAGGGSADTQYF,TGCAGTGCCGGCGGAGGGAGCGCAGATACGCAGTATTTT